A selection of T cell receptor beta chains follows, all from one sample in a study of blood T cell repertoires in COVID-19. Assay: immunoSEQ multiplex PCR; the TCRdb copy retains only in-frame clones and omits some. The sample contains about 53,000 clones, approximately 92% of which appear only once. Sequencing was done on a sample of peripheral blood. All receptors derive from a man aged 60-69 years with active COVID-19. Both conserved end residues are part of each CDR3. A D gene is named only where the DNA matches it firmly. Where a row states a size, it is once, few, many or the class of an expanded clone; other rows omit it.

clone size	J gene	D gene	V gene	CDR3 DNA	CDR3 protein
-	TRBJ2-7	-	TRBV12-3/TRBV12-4	TGTGCCAGCAGCGTGAGTGGCGAGCAGTACTTC	CASSVSGEQYF
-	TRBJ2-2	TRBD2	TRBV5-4	TGTGCCAGTTCGCGGACTAGTCCAACCGGGGAGCTGTTTTTT	CASSRTSPTGELFF
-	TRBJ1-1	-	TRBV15	TGTGCCACCAGCAGAGATTGGAGTGAAGCTTTCTTT	CATSRDWSEAFF
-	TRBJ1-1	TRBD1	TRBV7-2	TGTGCCAGCAGCTTACGAACAGGGGAAACTGAAGCTTTCTTT	CASSLRTGETEAFF
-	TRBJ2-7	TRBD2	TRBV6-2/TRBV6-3	TGTGCCAGCAGTCCGGGGGGGGTTACCTACGAGCAGTACTTC	CASSPGGVTYEQYF
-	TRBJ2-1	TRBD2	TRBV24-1	TGTGCCACCAGTGATGGGACTAGCGGGAGCCTCCTCAACAATGAGCAGTTCTTC	CATSDGTSGSLLNNEQFF
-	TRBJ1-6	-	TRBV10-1	TGCGCCAGCAGGGCCAGGGATTCGGCCAGCTCCTATAATTCACCCCTCCACTTT	CASRARDSASSYNSPLHF
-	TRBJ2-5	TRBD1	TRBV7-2	TGTGCCAGCAGCCCCCTCGGGACAGGACAAGAGACCCAGTACTTC	CASSPLGTGQETQYF
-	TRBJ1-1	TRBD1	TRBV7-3	TGTGCCAGCAGCTCGGGACAGGGGAACACTGAAGCTTTCTTT	CASSSGQGNTEAFF
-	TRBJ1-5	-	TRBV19	TGTGCCAGTAGCTGGGAGGGGGGGAATCAGCCCCAGCATTTT	CASSWEGGNQPQHF
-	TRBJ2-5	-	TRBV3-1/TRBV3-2	TGTGCCAGCAGCCAATTTCTACACGGGTTGGGAGAGACCCAGTACTTC	CASSQFLHGLGETQYF
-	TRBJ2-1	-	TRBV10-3	TGTGCCATCAGGGGGAGCGCGAATGAGCAGTTCTTC	CAIRGSANEQFF
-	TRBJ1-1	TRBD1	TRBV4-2	TGTGCCAGCAGCCAGGACAGGGGTATGAACACTGAAGCTTTCTTT	CASSQDRGMNTEAFF
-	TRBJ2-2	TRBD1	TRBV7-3	TGTGCCAGCAGCTTAAGAGCTTTATCCGGGACAGGTGGATCCGGGGAGCTGTTTTTT	CASSLRALSGTGGSGELFF
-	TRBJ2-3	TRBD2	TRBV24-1	TGTGCCACCAGTAAAGTGGGAGCGGGAGTCCCAGATACGCAGTATTTT	CATSKVGAGVPDTQYF
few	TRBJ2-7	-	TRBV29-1	TGCAGCGTTGGTAACGGCTACGAGCAGTACTTC	CSVGNGYEQYF
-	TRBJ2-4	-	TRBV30	TGTGCCTGGAATCGATTCAGGGCTATAGCCAAAAACATTCAGTACTTC	CAWNRFRAIAKNIQYF
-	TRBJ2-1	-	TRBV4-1	TGCGCCAGCAGCCAAGATCCGGGAAGCTACAATGAGCAGTTCTTC	CASSQDPGSYNEQFF
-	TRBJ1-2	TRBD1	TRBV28	TGTGCCAGCAGTTTAGTACAGGGGTATGGCTACACCTTC	CASSLVQGYGYTF
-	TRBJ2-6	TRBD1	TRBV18	TGTGCCAGCTCACCCGCCCAGGGGGCCGGGGCCAACGTCCTGACTTTC	CASSPAQGAGANVLTF
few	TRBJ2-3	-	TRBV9	TGTGCCAGCAGCTCCCCCTTGTGGGGGAGGACGCTTTTAAGCACAGATACGCAGTATTTT	CASSSPLWGRTLLSTDTQYF